One and the same sample provided the 3 T cell receptor beta chains below, sequenced in a study of blood T cell repertoires in COVID-19. Method: immunoSEQ multiplex PCR; TCRdb's copy keeps in-frame clones and lacks some. The top ten hold under 2.5% of the sample, which has over 250,000 clones, about 90% seen once. Sequencing used PBMCs or T cells enriched from blood (not recorded which). These TCRs come from a woman between 55 and 75 years old who had recovered from COVID-19.

The V call is TRBV28, the J call TRBJ1-2; 7 bases agree with TRBD1. V shed 2 bases and J 4 bases; nucleotides not matched to a gene: 7. The CDR3 is 15 residues long. CDR1 MDHEN and CDR2 SYDVKM come from the germline V gene. This CDR3 is CASSLTGTDTYGYTF. CDR3 nucleotide sequence: TGTGCCAGCAGTTTAACCGGGACAGATACCTATGGCTACACCTTC.

J is TRBJ2-7 and V is TRBV7-2; 12 positions match TRBD2. The CDR3 contains 14 residues. The V gene end was trimmed by 3 bases and the J gene end by 4 bases; junction bases not matched to a gene: 1. CDR1 is SGHTA and CDR2 is FQGNSA in the germline V gene. The CDR3 coding sequence is TGTGCCAGCAGCTTTACTAGCGGGAGGTACGAGCAGTACTTC. Encoded protein: CASSFTSGRYEQYF.

The chain employs TRBV19 and TRBJ1-3, with D hard to call. V lost 8 bases and J lost 0, with 17 bases in between. The CDR3 consists of 16 residues. The V gene's germline CDR1 is LNHDA and CDR2 SQIVND (reference sequence). The CDR3, as DNA: TGTGCCAGTTGCCGGGAACCCCAGTACTCTGGAAACACCATATATTTT. Encoded protein: CASCREPQYSGNTIYF.